This T cell receptor (beta chain) was sequenced during a study of shared clonotypes between healthy human individuals. General study findings and limits: Researchers sampled blood only, noting tissue repertoires likely differ.

Deep-level assay runs were performed. Per the study methods: ImmunoSEQ supplied junction-only sequences lacking quality scores, so filtering was different. The data were produced by immunoSEQ multiplex PCR, yet TCRdb's version contains in-frame clones alone and is incomplete. For V, J and clone size, that table is used; D and trimming come from the DNA. The repertoire consists of about 1 million clones, with about 80% occurring once and the leading ten covering 1.4%. V lost 4 bases to trimming and J lost 7 bases; unmatched junction nucleotides: 4. This CDR3 has 13 residues. Per the germline V gene, CDR1 is GTSNPN and CDR2 is SVGIG (reference sequence). About this clone: What it recognizes is unknown.

Free of recent acute infections or vaccinations, the donors were healthy HIV-negative adults. The chain recombines TRBV30 with TRBJ2-7, with 13 positions matching TRBD2. The TCR sequence derives from a man younger than 35 in good health. Material for sequencing was memory CD4+ T cells sorted from blood. The subset was: CD45RA-negative fraction. Here the CDR3 reads CAWNRLAGGEQYF. CDR3 coding DNA: TGTGCCTGGAACCGACTAGCGGGGGGTGAGCAGTACTTC.